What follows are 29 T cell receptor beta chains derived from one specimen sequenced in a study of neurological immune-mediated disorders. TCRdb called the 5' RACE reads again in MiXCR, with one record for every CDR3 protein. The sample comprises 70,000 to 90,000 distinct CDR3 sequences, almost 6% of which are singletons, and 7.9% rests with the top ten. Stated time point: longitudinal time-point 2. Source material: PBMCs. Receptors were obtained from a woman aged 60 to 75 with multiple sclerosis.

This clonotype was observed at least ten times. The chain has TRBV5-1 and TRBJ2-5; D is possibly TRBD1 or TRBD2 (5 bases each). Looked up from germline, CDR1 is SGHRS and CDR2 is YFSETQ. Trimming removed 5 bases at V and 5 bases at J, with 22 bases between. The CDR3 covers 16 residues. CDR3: CASSTGGPGSWETQYF. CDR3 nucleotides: TGCGCCAGCAGTACTGGGGGACCCGGCTCCTGGGAGACCCAGTACTTC.

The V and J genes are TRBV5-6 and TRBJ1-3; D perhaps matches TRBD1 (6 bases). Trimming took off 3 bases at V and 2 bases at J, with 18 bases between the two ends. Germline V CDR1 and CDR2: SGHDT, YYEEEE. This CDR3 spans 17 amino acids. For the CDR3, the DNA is TGTGCCAGCAGCTGGACCGGGACATTCGACGCTGGAAACACCATATATTTT. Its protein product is CASSWTGTFDAGNTIYF. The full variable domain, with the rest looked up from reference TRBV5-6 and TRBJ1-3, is DAGVTQSPTHLIKTRGQQVTLRCSPKSGHDTVSWYQQALGQGPQFIFQYYEEEERQRGNFPDRFSGHQFPNYSSELNVNALLLGDSALYLCASSWTGTFDAGNTIYFGEGSWLTVV.

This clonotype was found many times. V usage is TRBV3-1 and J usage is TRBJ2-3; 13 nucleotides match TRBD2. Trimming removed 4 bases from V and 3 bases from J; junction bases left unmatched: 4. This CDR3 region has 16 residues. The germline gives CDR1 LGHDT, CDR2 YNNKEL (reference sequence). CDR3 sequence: CASSRLAGGLTDTQYF. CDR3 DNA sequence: TGTGCCAGCAGCCGACTAGCGGGGGGCCTAACAGATACGCAGTATTTT.

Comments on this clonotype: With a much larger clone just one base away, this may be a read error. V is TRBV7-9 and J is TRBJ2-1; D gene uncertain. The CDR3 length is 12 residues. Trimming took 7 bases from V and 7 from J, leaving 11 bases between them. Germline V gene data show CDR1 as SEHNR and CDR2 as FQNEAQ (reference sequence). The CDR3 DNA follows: TGTGCCAGCAACTCAGTCTGGAATGAGCAGTTCTTC. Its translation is CASNSVWNEQFF.

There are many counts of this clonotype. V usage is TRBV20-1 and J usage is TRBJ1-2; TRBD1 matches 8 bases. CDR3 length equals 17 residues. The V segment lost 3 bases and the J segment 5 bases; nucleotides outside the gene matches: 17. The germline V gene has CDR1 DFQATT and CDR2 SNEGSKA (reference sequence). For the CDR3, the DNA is TGCAGTGCTAGTCGGCCGGGACAGGCCCAGGAGGCTTATGGCTACACCTTC. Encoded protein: CSASRPGQAQEAYGYTF.

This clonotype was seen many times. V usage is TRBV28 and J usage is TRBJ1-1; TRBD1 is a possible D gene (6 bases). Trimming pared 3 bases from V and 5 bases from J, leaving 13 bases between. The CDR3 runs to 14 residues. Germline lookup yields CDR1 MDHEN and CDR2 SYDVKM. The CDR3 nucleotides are TGTGCCAGCAGTTTGCCAGGGGCCAGGACTGAAGCTTTCTTT. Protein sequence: CASSLPGARTEAFF. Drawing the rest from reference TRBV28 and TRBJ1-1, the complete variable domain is DVKVTQSSRYLVKRTGEKVFLECVQDMDHENMFWYRQDPGLGLRLIYFSYDVKMKEKGDIPEGYSVSREKKERFSLILESASTNQTSMYLCASSLPGARTEAFFGQGTRLTVV.

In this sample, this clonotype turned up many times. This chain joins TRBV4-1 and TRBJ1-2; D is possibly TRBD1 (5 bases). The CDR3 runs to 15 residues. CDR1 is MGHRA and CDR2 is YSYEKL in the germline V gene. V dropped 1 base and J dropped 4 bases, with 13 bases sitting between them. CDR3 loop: CASSQVGTQVYGYTF. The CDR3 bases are TGCGCCAGCAGCCAAGTAGGGACCCAGGTCTATGGCTACACCTTC.

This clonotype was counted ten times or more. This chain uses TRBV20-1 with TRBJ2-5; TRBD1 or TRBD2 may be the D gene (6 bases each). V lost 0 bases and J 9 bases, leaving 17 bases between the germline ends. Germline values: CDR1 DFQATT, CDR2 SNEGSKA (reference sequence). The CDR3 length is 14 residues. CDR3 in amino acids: CSARDSQGTGAQYF. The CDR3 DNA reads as TGCAGTGCTAGAGATTCTCAGGGGACGGGGGCCCAGTACTTC.

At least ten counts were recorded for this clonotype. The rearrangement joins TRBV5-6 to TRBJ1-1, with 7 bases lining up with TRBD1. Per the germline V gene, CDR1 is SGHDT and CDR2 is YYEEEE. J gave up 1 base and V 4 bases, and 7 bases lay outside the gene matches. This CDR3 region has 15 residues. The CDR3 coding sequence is TGTGCCAGCAGCCTCCGGGACAGCTGGAACACTGAAGCTTTCTTT. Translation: CASSLRDSWNTEAFF.

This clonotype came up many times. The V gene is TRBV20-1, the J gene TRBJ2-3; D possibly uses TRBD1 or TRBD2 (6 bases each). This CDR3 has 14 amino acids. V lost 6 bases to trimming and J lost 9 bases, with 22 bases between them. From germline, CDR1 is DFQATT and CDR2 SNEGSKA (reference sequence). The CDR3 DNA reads TGCAGTGCGGCGGAGGGGGGCAATTCAAGGACGCAGTATTTT. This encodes CSAAEGGNSRTQYF.

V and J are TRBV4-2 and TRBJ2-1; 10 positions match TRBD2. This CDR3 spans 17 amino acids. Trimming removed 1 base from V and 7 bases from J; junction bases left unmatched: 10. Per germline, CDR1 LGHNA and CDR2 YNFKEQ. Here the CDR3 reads CASSQVPAGGLKNEQFF. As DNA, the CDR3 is TGTGCCAGCAGCCAAGTCCCAGCGGGGGGGCTAAAAAATGAGCAGTTCTTC.

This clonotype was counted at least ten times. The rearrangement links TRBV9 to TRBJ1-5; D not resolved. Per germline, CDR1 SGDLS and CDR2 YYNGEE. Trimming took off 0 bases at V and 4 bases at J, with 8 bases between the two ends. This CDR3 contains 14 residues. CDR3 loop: CASSVEGRNQPQHF. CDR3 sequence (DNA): TGTGCCAGCAGCGTAGAAGGGAGGAATCAGCCCCAGCATTTT.

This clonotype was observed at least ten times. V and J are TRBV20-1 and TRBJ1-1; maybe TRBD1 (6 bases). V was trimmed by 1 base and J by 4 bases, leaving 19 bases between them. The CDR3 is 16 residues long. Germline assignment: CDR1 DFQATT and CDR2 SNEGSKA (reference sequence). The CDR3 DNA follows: TGCAGTGCTAGAGTGGGGGGATGGGGAGGGGGCACTGAAGCTTTCTTT. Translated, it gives CSARVGGWGGGTEAFF.

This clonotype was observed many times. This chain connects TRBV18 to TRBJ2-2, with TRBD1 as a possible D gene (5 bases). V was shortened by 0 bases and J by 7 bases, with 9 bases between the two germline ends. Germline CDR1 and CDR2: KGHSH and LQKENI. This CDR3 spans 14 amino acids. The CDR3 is CASSPPSGIGELFF. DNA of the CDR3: TGTGCCAGCTCACCACCGTCAGGGATCGGGGAGCTGTTTTTT.

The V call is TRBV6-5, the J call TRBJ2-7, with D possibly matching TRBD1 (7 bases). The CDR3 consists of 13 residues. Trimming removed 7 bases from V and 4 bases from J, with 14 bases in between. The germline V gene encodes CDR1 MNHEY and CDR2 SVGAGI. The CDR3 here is CASTRQGGYEQYF. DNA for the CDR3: TGTGCCAGCACCCGGCAGGGGGGATACGAGCAGTACTTC.

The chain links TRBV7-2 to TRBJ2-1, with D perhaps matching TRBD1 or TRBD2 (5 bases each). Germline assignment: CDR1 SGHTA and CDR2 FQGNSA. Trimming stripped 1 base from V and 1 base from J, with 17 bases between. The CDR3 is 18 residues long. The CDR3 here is CASSLGTPQGPSYNEQFF. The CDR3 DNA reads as TGTGCCAGCAGCTTAGGAACCCCCCAGGGACCGTCCTACAATGAGCAGTTCTTC.

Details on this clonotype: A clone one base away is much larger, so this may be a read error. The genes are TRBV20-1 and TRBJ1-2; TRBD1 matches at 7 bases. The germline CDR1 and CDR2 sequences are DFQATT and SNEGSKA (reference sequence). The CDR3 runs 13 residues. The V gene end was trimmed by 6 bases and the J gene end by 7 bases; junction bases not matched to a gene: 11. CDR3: CSALGDRAFGYTF. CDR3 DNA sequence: TGCAGTGCCTTAGGCGACAGGGCGTTTGGCTACACCTTC.

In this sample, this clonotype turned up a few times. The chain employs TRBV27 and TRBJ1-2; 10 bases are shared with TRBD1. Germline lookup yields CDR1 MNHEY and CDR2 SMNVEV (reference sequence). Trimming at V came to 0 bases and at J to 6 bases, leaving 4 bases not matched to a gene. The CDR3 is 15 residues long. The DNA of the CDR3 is TGTGCCAGCAGTTTATCGAGGGGACAGGGGAATGGCTACACCTTC. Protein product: CASSLSRGQGNGYTF.

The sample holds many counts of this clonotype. The CDR3 bases are TGTGCCAGCAGCTTAGGCTCTAGCGGGGGTTACGAGCAGTACTTC. Encoded protein: CASSLGSSGGYEQYF. This rearrangement joins TRBV7-2 to TRBJ2-7, with 10 bases lining up with TRBD2. The length of the CDR3 is 15 residues. CDR1 is SGHTA and CDR2 is FQGNSA in the germline V gene. V was clipped by 1 base and J by 4 bases; unmatched bases: 4. Using reference TRBV7-2 and TRBJ2-7 for the parts outside the CDR3, the full variable domain is GAGVSQSPSNKVTEKGKDVELRCDPISGHTALYWYRQSLGQGLEFLIYFQGNSAPDKSGLPSDRFSAERTGGSVSTLTIQRTQQEDSAVYLCASSLGSSGGYEQYFGPGTRLTVT.

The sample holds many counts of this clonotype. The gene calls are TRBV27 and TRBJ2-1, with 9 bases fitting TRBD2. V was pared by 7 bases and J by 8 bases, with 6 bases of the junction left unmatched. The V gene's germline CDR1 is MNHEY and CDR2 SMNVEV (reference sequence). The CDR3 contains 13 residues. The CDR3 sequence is CASMASGIHEQFF. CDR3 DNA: TGTGCCAGCATGGCTAGCGGGATCCATGAGCAGTTCTTC.

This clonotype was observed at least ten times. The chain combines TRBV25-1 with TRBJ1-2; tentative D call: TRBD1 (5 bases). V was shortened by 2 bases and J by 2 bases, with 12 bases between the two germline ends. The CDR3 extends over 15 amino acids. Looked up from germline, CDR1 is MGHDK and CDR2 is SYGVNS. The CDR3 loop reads CASSEVGAGNYGYTF. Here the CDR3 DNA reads TGTGCCAGCAGTGAAGTCGGGGCGGGGAACTATGGCTACACCTTC.

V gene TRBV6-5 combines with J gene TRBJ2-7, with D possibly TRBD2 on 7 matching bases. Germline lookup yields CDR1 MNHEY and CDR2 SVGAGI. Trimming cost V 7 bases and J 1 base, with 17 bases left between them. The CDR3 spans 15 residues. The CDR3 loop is CASKPGGQRSYEQYF. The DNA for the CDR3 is TGTGCCAGCAAGCCCGGGGGGCAGCGGTCCTACGAGCAGTACTTC.

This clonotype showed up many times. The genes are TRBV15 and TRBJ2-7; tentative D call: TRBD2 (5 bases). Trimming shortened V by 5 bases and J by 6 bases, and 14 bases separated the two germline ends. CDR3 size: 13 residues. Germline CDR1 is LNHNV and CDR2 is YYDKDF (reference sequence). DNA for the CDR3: TGTGCCACCAGCCCGATACAGAGGGCCGAGCAGTACTTC. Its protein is CATSPIQRAEQYF. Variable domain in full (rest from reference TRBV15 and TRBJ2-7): DAMVIQNPRYQVTQFGKPVTLSCSQTLNHNVMYWYQQKSSQAPKLLFHYYDKDFNNEADTPDNFQSRRPNTSFCFLDIRSPGLGDTAMYLCATSPIQRAEQYFGPGTRLTVT.

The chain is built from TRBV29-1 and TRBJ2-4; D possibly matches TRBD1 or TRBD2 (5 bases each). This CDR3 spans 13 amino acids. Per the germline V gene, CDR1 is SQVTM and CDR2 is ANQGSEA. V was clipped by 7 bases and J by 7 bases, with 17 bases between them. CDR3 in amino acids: CSALGTSGNIQYF. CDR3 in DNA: TGCAGCGCCCTCGGGACCTCGGGTAACATTCAGTACTTC.

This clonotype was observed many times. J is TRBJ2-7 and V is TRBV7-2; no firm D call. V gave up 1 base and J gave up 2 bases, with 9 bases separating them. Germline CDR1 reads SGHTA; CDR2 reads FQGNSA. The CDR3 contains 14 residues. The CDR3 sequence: CASSLGVDTYEQYF. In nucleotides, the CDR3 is TGTGCCAGCAGCTTAGGTGTAGACACCTACGAGCAGTACTTC.

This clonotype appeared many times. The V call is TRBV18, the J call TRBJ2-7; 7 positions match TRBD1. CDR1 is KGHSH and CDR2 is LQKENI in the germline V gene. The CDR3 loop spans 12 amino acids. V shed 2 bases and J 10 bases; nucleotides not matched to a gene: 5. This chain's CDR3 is CASSPGRGNQYF. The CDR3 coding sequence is TGTGCCAGCTCACCAGGCAGGGGGAATCAGTACTTC.

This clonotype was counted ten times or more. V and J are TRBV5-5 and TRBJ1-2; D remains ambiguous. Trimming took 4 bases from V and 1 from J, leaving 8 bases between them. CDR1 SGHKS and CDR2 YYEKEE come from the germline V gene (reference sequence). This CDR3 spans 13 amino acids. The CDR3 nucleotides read TGTGCCAGCAGCAACGACGGTAACTATGGCTACACCTTC. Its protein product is CASSNDGNYGYTF. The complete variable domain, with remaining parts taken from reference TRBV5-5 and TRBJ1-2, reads DAGVTQSPTHLIKTRGQQVTLRCSPISGHKSVSWYQQVLGQGPQFIFQYYEKEERGRGNFPDRFSARQFPNYSSELNVNALLLGDSALYLCASSNDGNYGYTFGSGTRLTVV.

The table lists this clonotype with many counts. The DNA of the CDR3 is TGCGCCAGCAGCTTTGGGGGGGACCAAGAGACCCAGTACTTC. This sequence encodes CASSFGGDQETQYF. V and J are TRBV5-1 and TRBJ2-5, with 7 bases fitting TRBD2. The CDR3 has 14 amino acids. V was pared by 2 bases and J by 0 bases, with 1 base of the junction left unmatched. Germline assignment: CDR1 SGHRS and CDR2 YFSETQ.

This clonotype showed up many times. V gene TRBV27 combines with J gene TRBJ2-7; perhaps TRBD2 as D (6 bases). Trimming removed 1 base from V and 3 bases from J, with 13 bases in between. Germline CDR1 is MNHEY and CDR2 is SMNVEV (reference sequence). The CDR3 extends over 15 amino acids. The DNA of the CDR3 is TGTGCCAGCAGTTTATGGGGAGGCGGCGGCTACGAGCAGTACTTC. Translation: CASSLWGGGGYEQYF.